This T cell receptor (beta chain) was captured in a study of cytomegalovirus exposure and HLA in healthy donors. General study results and limits: TRBV6-2, TRBV6-3 and other indistinguishable V segments were excluded. Certain sequence variants were highly shared and formed a cluster, and this cluster was likely a sequencing artifact.

This clone was counted a single time. Its specificity is not known. Trimming at V came to 8 bases and at J to 6 bases, leaving 5 bases not matched to a gene. The germline V gene has CDR1 MDHEN and CDR2 SYDVKM. The CDR3 is made up of 13 amino acids. PCR primers comprised 60 Vbeta and 13 Jbeta primers. TCRdb's copy holds only in-frame clones and misses some; the assay was immunoSEQ multiplex PCR. The sample lists 75,000 to 100,000 clones; around 77% were seen once. The J gene is TRBJ1-5, the V gene TRBV28, with 9 positions matching TRBD1. This receptor was taken from a man aged 40-49 years in good health and CMV-seronegative. The sample was PBMCs. The CDR3 is CASGDRVFQPQHF. In DNA form, the CDR3 reads TGTGCCAGCGGGGACAGGGTTTTTCAGCCCCAGCATTTT.